The 12 T cell receptor beta chains given below trace back to one sample, sequenced in a study of shared clonotypes between healthy human individuals. TCRdb's copy holds only in-frame clones and misses some; the assay was immunoSEQ multiplex PCR. The sample lists over 1.4 million clones; approximately 97% were seen once. The sequenced material came from naive CD4+ T cells sorted from blood. Subset meaning: CD45RA+ positively selected. All receptors come from a young man in good health.

Remarks on this clone: Distinct nucleotide sequences in the sample also encode this CDR3. The rearrangement joins TRBV18 to TRBJ2-1, with D unresolved. This CDR3 contains 11 residues. Germline-derived CDR1 and CDR2 are KGHSH and LQKENI. V lost 3 bases and J lost 9, with 6 bases in between. This CDR3 is CASSPTVEQFF. CDR3 nucleotides: TGTGCCAGCTCACCCACAGTTGAGCAGTTCTTC.

The chain joins TRBV5-4 to TRBJ2-2; the D gene is possibly TRBD1 (5 bases). The V gene's germline CDR1 is SGHNT and CDR2 YYREEE (reference sequence). Trimming removed 4 bases from V and 4 bases from J, with 17 bases in between. CDR3 length: 16 residues. DNA of the CDR3: TGTGCCAGCAGCCGGCGGTCAGGGTCGGCCACCGGGGAGCTGTTTTTT. This gives the protein CASSRRSGSATGELFF.

The chain joins TRBV7-2 to TRBJ2-7; 13 nucleotides align to TRBD2. CDR1 is SGHTA and CDR2 is FQGNSA in the germline V gene. This CDR3 region has 15 residues. The junction had 8 bases not matched to a gene; V was cut back by 6 bases and J by 6 bases. CDR3 residues: CASRRTSGSSGEQYF. The CDR3 DNA reads TGTGCCAGCAGAAGGACTAGCGGGAGTTCTGGCGAGCAGTACTTC.

The chain joins TRBV23-1 to TRBJ2-7; a possible D gene is TRBD1 (5 bases). TRBV23-1 is given ORF status, its function remaining uncertain. Trimming took off 7 bases at V and 4 bases at J, with 23 bases between the two ends. The CDR3 contains 16 residues. The CDR3 spells CASTVRSGQGMYEQYF. CDR3 DNA: TGCGCCAGCACCGTCCGTTCAGGGCAAGGTATGTACGAGCAGTACTTC.

The chain couples TRBV28 to TRBJ2-3, with 9 bases fitting TRBD1. Trimming removed 5 bases from V and 7 bases from J; junction bases left unmatched: 7. The CDR3 extends over 14 amino acids. Germline CDR1 and CDR2: MDHEN and SYDVKM. CDR3 amino acids: CASSGTGKTNTQYF. DNA for the CDR3: TGTGCCAGCAGTGGGACAGGGAAGACGAATACGCAGTATTTT.

V is TRBV4-3 and J is TRBJ1-4, with 7 bases fitting TRBD1. CDR1 LGHNA and CDR2 YSLEER come from the germline V gene. The CDR3 contains 15 residues. Germline trimming cut 0 bases from V and 8 bases from J; bases unmatched to any gene: 6. The CDR3 spells CASSQESQGSEKLFF. As DNA, the CDR3 is TGCGCCAGCAGCCAAGAATCACAGGGGAGCGAAAAACTGTTTTTT.

The J gene is TRBJ2-3, the V gene TRBV7-9, with D tentatively TRBD2 (5 bases). The CDR3 has 16 residues. V shed 1 base and J shed 0 bases, with 11 bases lying between them. Germline-derived CDR1 and CDR2 are SEHNR and FQNEAQ (reference sequence). The chain's CDR3 is CASSLGSATSTDTQYF. DNA for the CDR3: TGTGCCAGCAGCTTAGGTAGCGCTACTAGCACAGATACGCAGTATTTT. Complete variable domain (other parts from reference TRBV7-9 and TRBJ2-3): DTGVSQNPRHKITKRGQNVTFRCDPISEHNRLYWYRQTLGQGPEFLTYFQNEAQLEKSRLLSDRFSAERPKGSFSTLEIQRTEQGDSAMYLCASSLGSATSTDTQYFGPGTRLTVL.

This CDR3 reads CASSFTGTSGNTYEQYF. CDR3 sequence (DNA): TGTGCCAGCAGTTTTACCGGGACTAGCGGGAATACCTACGAGCAGTACTTC. V usage is TRBV27 and J usage is TRBJ2-7, with 13 bases fitting TRBD2. With 3 bases clipped from V and 2 bases from J, the junction kept 7 bases outside the gene matches. CDR3 length: 17 amino acids. CDR1 MNHEY and CDR2 SMNVEV come from the germline V gene (reference sequence).

The J gene is TRBJ1-2, the V gene TRBV18; TRBD1 aligns across 9 bases. CDR3 size: 16 residues. Trimming removed 4 bases from V and 4 bases from J; junction bases left unmatched: 10. Germline loops: CDR1 KGHSH, CDR2 LQKENI. CDR3: CASSQGTGTLGYGYTF. Here the CDR3 DNA reads TGTGCCAGCTCACAGGGGACAGGGACCCTTGGCTATGGCTACACCTTC. The variable domain in full, completed from reference TRBV18 and TRBJ1-2, reads NAGVMQNPRHLVRRRGQEARLRCSPMKGHSHVYWYRQLPEEGLKFMVYLQKENIIDESGMPKERFSAEFPKEGPSILRIQQVVRGDSAAYFCASSQGTGTLGYGYTFGSGTRLTVV.

V is TRBV18 and J is TRBJ1-1; 7 bases are a match to TRBD1. The CDR3 is 13 amino acids. Trimming took 3 bases from V and 10 from J; bases not matched to a gene: 8. Germline CDR1 is KGHSH and CDR2 is LQKENI. This CDR3 is CASSPGTAFRAFF. The DNA of the CDR3 is TGTGCCAGCTCACCCGGGACAGCTTTTCGAGCTTTCTTT.

V gene TRBV25-1 combines with J gene TRBJ2-3, with D unclear. Trimming left V 3 bases short and J 4 bases short, with 11 bases between. Germline V gene data show CDR1 as MGHDK and CDR2 as SYGVNS. This CDR3 is built from 14 residues. The CDR3, as DNA: TGTGCCAGCAGTGATAGCCCTCTCCCAGATACGCAGTATTTT. Translation: CASSDSPLPDTQYF.

The J gene is TRBJ2-2, the V gene TRBV6-4; TRBD1 matches at 7 bases. The germline CDR1 and CDR2 sequences are MRHNA and SNTAGT. The ends lost 8 bases at V and 4 bases at J; junction bases unmatched: 7. CDR3 size: 14 residues. The CDR3 DNA sequence: TGTGCCAGCGGCGAGACAGGGTTCACCGGGGAGCTGTTTTTT. Translation: CASGETGFTGELFF.